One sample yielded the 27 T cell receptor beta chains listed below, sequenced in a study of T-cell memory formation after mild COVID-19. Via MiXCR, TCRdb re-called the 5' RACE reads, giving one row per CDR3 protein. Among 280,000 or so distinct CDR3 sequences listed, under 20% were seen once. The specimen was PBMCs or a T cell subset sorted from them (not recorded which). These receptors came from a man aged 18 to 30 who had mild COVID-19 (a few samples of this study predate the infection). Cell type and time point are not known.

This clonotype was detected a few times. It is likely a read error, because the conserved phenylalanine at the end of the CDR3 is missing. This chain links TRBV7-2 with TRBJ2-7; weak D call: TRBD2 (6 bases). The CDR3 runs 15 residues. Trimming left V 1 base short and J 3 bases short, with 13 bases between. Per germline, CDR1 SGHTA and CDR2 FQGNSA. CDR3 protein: CASSLVGGFVYEQYL. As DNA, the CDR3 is TGTGCCAGCAGCTTAGTGGGGGGATTCGTCTACGAGCAGTACTTA.

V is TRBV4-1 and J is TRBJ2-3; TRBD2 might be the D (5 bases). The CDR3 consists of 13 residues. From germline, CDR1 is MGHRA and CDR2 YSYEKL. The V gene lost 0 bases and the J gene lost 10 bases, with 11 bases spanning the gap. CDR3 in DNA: TGCGCCAGCAGCCAAGATCTGAAGGGAGCGCAGTATTTT. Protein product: CASSQDLKGAQYF.

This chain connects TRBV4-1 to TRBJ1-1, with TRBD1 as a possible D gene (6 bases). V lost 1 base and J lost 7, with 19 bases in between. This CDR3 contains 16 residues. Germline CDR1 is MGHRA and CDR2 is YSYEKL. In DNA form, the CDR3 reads TGCGCCAGCAGCCAAGCCATATGGGGCTGGACAGTTGAAGCTTTCTTT. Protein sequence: CASSQAIWGWTVEAFF.

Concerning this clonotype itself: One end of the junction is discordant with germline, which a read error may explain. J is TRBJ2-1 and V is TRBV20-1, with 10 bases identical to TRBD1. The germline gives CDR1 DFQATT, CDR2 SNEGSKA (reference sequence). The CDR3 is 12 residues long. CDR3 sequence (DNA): TGCAGTACTAGACAGGGGGCGGTTGAGCAGTTCTTC. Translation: CSTRQGAVEQFF.

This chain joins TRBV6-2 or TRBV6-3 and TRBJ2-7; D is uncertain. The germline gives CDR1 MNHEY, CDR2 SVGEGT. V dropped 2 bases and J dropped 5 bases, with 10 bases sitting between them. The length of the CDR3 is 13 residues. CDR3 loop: CASSYRQVDEQYV. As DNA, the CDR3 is TGTGCCAGCAGTTACCGGCAGGTGGACGAGCAGTACGTC.

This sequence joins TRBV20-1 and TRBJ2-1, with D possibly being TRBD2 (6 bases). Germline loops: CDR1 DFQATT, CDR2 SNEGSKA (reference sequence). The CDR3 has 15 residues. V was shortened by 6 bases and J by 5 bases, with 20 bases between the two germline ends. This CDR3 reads CSADPIGSGDNEQFF. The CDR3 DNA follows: TGCAGTGCCGATCCCATCGGGAGTGGTGACAATGAGCAGTTCTTC.

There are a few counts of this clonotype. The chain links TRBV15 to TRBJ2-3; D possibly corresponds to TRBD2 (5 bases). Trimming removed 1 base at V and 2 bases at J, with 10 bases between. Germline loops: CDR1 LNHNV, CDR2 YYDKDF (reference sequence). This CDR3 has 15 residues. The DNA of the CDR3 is TGTGCCACCAGCAGAGTCCCGGGGTTCACAGATACGCAGTATTTT. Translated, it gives CATSRVPGFTDTQYF.

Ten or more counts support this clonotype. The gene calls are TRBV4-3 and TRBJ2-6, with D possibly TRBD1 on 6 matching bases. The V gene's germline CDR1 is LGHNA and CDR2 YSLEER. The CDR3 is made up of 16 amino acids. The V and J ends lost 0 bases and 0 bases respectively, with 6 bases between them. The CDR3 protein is CASSQETGSGANVLTF. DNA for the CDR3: TGCGCCAGCAGCCAAGAGACAGGCTCTGGGGCCAACGTCCTGACTTTC.

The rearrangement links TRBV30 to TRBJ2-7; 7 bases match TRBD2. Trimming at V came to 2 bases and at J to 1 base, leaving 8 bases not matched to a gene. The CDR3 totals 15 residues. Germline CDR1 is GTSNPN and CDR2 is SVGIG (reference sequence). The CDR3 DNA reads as TGTGCCTGGAGTAGCGGGACTTACCGATCCTACGAGCAGTACTTC. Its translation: CAWSSGTYRSYEQYF.

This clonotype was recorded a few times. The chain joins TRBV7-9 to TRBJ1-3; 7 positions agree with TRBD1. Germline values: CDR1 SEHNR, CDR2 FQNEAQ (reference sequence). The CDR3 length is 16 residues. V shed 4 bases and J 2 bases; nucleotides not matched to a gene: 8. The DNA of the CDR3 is TGTGCCAGCAGCTCCCACCCCACAGGGGCTGGAAACACCATATATTTT. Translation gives CASSSHPTGAGNTIYF. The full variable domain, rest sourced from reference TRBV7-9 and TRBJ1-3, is DTGVSQNPRHKITKRGQNVTFRCDPISEHNRLYWYRQTLGQGPEFLTYFQNEAQLEKSRLLSDRFSAERPKGSFSTLEIQRTEQGDSAMYLCASSSHPTGAGNTIYFGEGSWLTVV.

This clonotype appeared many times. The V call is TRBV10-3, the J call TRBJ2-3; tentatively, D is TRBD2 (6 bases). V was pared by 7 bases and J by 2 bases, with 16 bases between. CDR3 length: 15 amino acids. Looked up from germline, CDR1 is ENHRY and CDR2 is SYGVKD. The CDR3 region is CAIKGRLEFTDTQYF. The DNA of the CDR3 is TGTGCCATCAAGGGTAGACTAGAGTTCACAGATACGCAGTATTTT.

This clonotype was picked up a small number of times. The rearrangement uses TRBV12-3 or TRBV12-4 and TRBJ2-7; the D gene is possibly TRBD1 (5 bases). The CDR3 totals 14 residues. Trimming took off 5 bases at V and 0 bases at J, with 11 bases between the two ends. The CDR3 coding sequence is TGTGCCAGCAGTCCGGACATATCCTCCTACGAGCAGTACTTC. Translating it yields CASSPDISSYEQYF.

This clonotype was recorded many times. This CDR3 is CASSLAGPKSGELFF. CDR3 nucleotide sequence: TGCGCCAGCAGCTTGGCGGGACCCAAATCCGGGGAGCTGTTTTTT. The rearrangement joins TRBV5-1 to TRBJ2-2; D is possibly TRBD1 or TRBD2 (5 bases each). Per germline, CDR1 SGHRS and CDR2 YFSETQ. Between the trimmed V and J ends, which lost 0 bases and 6 bases, there was a span of 12 bases. The CDR3 has 15 residues.

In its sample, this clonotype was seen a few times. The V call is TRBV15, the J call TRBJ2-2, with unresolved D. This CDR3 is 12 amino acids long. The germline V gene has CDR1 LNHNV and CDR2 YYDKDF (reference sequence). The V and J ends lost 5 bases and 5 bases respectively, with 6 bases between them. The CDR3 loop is CATSLTTGELFF. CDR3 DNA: TGTGCCACCAGCTTGACAACCGGGGAGCTGTTTTTT.

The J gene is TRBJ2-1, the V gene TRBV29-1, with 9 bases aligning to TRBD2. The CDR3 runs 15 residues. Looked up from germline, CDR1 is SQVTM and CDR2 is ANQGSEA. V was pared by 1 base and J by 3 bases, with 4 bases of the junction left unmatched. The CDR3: CSVEGGRGGYNEQFF. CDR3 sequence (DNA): TGCAGCGTTGAAGGCGGGCGGGGGGGCTACAATGAGCAGTTCTTC.

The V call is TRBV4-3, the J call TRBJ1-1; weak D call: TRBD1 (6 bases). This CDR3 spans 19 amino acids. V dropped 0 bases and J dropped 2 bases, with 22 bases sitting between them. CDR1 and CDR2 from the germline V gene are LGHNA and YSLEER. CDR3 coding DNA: TGCGCCAGCAGCCAAGACTCCTACCCAACAGGGCGGGGTAACACTGAAGCTTTCTTT. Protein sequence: CASSQDSYPTGRGNTEAFF.

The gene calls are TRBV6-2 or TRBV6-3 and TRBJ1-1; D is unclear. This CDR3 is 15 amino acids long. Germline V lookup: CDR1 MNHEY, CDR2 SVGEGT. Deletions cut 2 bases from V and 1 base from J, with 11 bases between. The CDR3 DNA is TGTGCCAGCAGTTACGGAGGAAGTGGGAACACTGAAGCTTTCTTT. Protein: CASSYGGSGNTEAFF.

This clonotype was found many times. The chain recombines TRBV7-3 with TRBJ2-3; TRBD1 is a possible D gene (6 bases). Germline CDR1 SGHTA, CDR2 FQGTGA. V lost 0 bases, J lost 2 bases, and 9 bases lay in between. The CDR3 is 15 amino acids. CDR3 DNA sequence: TGTGCCAGCAGCTTAACGGGGGCCTCCACAGATACGCAGTATTTT. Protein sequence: CASSLTGASTDTQYF.

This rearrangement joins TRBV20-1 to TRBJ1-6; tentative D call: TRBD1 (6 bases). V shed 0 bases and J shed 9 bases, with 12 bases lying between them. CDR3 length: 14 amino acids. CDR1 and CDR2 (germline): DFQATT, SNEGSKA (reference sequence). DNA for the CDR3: TGCAGTGCTAGAGATTTACGGGGGGCTTCACCCCTCCACTTT. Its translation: CSARDLRGASPLHF.

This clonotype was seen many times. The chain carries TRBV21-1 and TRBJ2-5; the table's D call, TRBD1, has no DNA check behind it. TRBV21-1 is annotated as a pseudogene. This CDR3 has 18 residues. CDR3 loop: CASSKEYRGQGSQETQYF. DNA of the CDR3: TGTGCCAGCAGCAAAGAGTATAGAGGACAGGGATCCCAAGAGACCCAGTACTTC.

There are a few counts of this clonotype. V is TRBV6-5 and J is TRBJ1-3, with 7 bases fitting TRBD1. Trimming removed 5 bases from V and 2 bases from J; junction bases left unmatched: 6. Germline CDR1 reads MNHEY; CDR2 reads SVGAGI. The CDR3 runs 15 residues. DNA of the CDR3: TGTGCCAGCAGTATTGACAGGGAAGCTGGAAACACCATATATTTT. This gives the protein CASSIDREAGNTIYF.

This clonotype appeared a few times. The CDR3 DNA is TGCGCCAGCAGCTTGGCCAGGGTCGGTGACACCGGGGAGCTGTTTTTT. As protein: CASSLARVGDTGELFF. V is TRBV5-1 and J is TRBJ2-2, with a possible D match to TRBD1 (5 bases). V gave up 0 bases and J gave up 3 bases, with 12 bases separating them. The CDR3 runs to 16 residues. Germline V gene data show CDR1 as SGHRS and CDR2 as YFSETQ.

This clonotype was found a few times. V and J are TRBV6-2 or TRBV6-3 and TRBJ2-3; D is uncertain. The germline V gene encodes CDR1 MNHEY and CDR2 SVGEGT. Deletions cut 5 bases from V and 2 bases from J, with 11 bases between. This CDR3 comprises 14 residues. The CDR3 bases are TGTGCCAGCAGTCGTGACTTCATCACAGATACGCAGTATTTT. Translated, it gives CASSRDFITDTQYF.

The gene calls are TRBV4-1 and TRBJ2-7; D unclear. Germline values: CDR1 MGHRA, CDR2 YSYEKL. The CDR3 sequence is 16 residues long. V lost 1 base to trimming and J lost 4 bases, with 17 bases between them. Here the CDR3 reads CASSQGLSGVGYEQYV. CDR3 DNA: TGCGCCAGCAGCCAAGGATTATCGGGTGTCGGGTACGAGCAGTACGTC.

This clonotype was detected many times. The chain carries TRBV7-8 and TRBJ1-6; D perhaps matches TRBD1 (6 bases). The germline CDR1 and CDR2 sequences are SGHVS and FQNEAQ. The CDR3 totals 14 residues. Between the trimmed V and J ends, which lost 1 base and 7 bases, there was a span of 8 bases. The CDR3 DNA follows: TGTGCCAGCAGCTTAGAAGGGGGGAATTCACCCCTCCACTTT. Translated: CASSLEGGNSPLHF.

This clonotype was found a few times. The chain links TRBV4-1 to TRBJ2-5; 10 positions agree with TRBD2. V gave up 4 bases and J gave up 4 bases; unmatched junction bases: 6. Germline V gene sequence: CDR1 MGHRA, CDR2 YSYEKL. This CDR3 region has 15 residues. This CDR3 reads CASSRGTSERETQYF. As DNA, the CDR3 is TGCGCCAGCAGCCGGGGGACTAGCGAAAGAGAGACCCAGTACTTC.

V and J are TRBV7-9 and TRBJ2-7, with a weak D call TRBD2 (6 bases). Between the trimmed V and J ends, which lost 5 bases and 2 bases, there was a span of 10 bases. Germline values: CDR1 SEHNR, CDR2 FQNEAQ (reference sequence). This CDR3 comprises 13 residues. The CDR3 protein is CASSRGAAYEQYF. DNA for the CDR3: TGTGCCAGCAGCCGCGGGGCCGCCTACGAGCAGTACTTC.